This T cell receptor beta chain was recovered during a study of cytomegalovirus exposure and HLA in healthy donors. The overall study: A subsequent analysis stated that the 120 or so validation repertoires were run on the same platform as the approximately 700 first-cohort repertoires. Study results and caveats: Investigators reported approximately 150 TCR beta chains as tied to cytomegalovirus. It was reported that the classifier diagnosed cytomegalovirus status with high specificity and sensitivity in both the original and validation cohorts. The TCR clusters that emerged in the first cohort tended, a later analysis found, to co-occur in the 120 or so validation repertoires.

For this clone: What it binds is unknown.

Repertoires were generated with immunoSEQ multiplex PCR, while TCRdb's copy carries only in-frame clones and drops some. The data contain 250,000 to 350,000 clones, nearly 90% of them singletons. The specimen sequenced was PBMCs. This TCR was sampled from a man aged 30 to 39 in good health and CMV-seronegative.

CDR3 loop: CASRWRDGTSSREQYF. The CDR3 bases are TGTGCCAGCAGATGGAGGGACGGGACTTCCTCTCGTGAGCAGTACTTC. This chain joins TRBV5-6 and TRBJ2-7; possible D gene TRBD2, 6 bases. Germline lookup yields CDR1 SGHDT and CDR2 YYEEEE. CDR3 length: 16 amino acids. The germline V and J ends were trimmed by 5 bases and 7 bases, with 25 bases remaining between them.